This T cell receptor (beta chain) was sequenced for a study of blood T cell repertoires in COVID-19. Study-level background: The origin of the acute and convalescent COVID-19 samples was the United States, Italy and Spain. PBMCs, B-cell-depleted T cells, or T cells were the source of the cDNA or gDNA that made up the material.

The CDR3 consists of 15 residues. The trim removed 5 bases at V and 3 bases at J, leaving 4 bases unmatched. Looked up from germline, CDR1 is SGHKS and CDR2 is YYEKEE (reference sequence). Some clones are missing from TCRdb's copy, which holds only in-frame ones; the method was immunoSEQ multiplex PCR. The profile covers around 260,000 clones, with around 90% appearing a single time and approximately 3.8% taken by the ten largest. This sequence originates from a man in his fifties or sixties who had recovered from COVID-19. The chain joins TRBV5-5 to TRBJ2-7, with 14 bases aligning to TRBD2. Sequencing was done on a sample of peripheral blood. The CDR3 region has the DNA TGTGCCAGCAGGGAAGGACTAGCGGGGGGCTACGAGCAGTACTTC. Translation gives CASREGLAGGYEQYF.